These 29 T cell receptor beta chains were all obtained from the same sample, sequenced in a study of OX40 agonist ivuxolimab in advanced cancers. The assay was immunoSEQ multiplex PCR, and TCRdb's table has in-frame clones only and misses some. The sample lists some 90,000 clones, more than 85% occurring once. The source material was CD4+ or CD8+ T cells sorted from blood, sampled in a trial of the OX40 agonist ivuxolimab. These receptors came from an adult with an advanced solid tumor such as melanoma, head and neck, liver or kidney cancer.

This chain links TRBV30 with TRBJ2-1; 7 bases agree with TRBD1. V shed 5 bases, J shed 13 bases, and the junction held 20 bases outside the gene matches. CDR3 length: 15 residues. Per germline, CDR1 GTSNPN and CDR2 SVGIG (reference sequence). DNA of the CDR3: TGTGCCTGGTTAGGGGACAGCAATCGAGGGCACATTCAGTTCTTC. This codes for CAWLGDSNRGHIQFF. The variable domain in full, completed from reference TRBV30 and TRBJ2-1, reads SQTIHQWPATLVQPVGSPLSLECTVEGTSNPNLYWYRQAAGRGLQLLFYSVGIGQISSEVPQNLSASRPQDRQFILSSKKLLLSDSGFYLCAWLGDSNRGHIQFFGPGTRLTVL.

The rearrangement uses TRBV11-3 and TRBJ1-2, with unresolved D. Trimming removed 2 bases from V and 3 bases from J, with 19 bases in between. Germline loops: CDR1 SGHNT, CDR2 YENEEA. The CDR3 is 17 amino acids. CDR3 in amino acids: CASSLFIGPQNDYGYTF. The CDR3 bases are TGTGCCAGCAGCTTATTTATAGGGCCACAAAATGACTATGGCTACACCTTC.

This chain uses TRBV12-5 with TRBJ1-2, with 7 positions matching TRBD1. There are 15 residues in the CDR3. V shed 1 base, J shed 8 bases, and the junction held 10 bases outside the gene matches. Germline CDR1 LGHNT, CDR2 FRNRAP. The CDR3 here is CASGLGDSELPGYTF. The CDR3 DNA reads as TGTGCTAGTGGTTTGGGGGACAGCGAACTCCCCGGCTACACCTTC.

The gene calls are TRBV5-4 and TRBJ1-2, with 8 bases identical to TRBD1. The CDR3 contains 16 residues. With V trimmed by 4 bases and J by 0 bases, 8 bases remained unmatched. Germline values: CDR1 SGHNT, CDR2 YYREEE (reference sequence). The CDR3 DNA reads TGTGCCAGCAGCAGGGATGGGACAGGATCTAACTATGGCTACACCTTC. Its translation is CASSRDGTGSNYGYTF.

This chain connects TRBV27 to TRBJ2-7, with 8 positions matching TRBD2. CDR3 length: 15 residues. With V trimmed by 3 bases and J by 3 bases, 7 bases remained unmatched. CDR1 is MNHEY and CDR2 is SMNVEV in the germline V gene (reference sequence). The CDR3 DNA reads TGTGCCAGCAGTTTCGGAGCGGGGGATGACTACGAGCAGTACTTC. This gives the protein CASSFGAGDDYEQYF.

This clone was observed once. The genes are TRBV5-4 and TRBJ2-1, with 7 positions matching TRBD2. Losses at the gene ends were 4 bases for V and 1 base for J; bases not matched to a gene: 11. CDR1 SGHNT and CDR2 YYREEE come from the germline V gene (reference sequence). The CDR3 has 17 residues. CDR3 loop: CASSLSQTSPSYNEQFF. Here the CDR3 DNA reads TGTGCCAGCAGCCTATCTCAGACTAGCCCGTCCTACAATGAGCAGTTCTTC.

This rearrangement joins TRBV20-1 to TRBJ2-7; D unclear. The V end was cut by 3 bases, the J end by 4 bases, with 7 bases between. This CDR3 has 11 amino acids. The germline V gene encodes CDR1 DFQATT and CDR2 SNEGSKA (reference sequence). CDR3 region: CSASTGYEQYF. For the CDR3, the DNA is TGCAGTGCTAGTACCGGATACGAGCAGTACTTC.

CDR3 region: CASSLEDGYTF. For the CDR3, the DNA is TGTGCCAGCAGCTTAGAAGACGGCTACACCTTC. The chain employs TRBV13 and TRBJ1-2; D call uncertain. The germline V and J ends were trimmed by 1 base and 8 bases, with 5 bases remaining between them. The CDR3 loop spans 11 amino acids. The germline V gene encodes CDR1 PRHDT and CDR2 FYEKMQ (reference sequence). Full variable domain (remainder filled in from reference TRBV13 and TRBJ1-2): AAGVIQSPRHLIKEKRETATLKCYPIPRHDTVYWYQQGPGQDPQFLISFYEKMQSDKGSIPDRFSAQQFSDYHSELNMSSLELGDSALYFCASSLEDGYTFGSGTRLTVV.

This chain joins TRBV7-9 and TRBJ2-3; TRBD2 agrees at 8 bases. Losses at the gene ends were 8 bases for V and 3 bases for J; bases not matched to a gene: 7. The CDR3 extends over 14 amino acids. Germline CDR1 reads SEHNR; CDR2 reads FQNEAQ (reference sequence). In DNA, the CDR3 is TGTGCCAGCGGGAGCGGGAGTCATACAGATACGCAGTATTTT. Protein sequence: CASGSGSHTDTQYF.

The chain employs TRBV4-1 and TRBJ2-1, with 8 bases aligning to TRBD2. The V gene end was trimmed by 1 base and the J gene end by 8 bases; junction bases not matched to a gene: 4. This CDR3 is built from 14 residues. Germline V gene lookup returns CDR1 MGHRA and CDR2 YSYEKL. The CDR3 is CASSQVSGSYEQFF. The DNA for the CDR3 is TGCGCCAGCAGCCAAGTGAGCGGGAGCTATGAGCAGTTCTTC.

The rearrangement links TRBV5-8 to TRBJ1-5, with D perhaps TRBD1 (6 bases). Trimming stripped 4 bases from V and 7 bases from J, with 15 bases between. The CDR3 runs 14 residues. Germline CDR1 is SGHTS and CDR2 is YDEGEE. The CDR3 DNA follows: TGTGCCAGCAGCCTCGGGGGGGGCTGGCAGCCCCAGCATTTT. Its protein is CASSLGGGWQPQHF.

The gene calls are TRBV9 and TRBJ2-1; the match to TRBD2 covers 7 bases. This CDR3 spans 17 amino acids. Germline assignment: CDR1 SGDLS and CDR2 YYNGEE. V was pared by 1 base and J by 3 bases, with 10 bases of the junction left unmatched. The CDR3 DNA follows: TGTGCCAGCAGCGTAAACTATGCGGGGGAGAACTACAATGAGCAGTTCTTC. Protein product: CASSVNYAGENYNEQFF. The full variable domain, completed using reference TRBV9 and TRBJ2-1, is DSGVTQTPKHLITATGQRVTLRCSPRSGDLSVYWYQQSLDQGLQFLIQYYNGEERAKGNILERFSAQQFPDLHSELNLSSLELGDSALYFCASSVNYAGENYNEQFFGPGTRLTVL.

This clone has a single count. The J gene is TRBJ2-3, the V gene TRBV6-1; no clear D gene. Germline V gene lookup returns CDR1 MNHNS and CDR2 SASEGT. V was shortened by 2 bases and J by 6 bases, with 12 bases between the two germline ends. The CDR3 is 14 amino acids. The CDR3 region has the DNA TGTGCCAGCAGTGAAACCGTAAGCTTTGATACGCAGTATTTT. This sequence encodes CASSETVSFDTQYF.

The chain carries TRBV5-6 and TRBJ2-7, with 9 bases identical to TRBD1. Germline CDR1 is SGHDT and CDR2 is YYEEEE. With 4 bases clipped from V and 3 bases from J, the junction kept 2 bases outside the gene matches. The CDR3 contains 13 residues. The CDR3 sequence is CASSGDRDYEQYF. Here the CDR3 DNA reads TGTGCCAGCAGCGGGGACAGGGACTACGAGCAGTACTTC.

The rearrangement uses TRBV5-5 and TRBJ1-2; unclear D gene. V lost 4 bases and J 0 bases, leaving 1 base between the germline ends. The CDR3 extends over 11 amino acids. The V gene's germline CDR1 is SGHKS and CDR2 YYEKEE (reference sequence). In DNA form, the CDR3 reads TGTGCCAGCAGCCCTAACTATGGCTACACCTTC. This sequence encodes CASSPNYGYTF.

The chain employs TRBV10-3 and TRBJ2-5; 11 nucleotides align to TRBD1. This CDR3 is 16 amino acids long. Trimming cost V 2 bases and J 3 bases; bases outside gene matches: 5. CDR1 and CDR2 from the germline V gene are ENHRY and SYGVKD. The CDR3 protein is CAISEADRGREETQYF. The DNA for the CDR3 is TGTGCCATCAGTGAGGCGGACAGGGGGCGAGAAGAGACCCAGTACTTC.

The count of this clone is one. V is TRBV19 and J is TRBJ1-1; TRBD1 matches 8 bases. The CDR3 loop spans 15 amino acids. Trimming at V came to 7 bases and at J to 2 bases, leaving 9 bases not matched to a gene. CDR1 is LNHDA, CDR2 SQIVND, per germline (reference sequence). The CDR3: CASIDRGSGNTEAFF. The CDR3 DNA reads TGTGCCAGTATCGACAGGGGTTCAGGAAACACTGAAGCTTTCTTT.

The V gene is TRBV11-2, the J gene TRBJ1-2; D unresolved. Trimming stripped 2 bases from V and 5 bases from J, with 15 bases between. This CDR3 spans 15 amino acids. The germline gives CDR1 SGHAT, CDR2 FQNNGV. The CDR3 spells CASSLSRDRIYGYTF. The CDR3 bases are TGTGCCAGCAGCTTAAGCCGGGATAGAATATATGGCTACACCTTC.

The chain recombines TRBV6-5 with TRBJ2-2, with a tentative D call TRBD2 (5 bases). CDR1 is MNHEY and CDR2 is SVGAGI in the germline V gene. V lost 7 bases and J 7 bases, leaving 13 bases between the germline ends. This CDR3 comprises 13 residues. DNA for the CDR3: TGTGCCAGCATAGGACTTCGGCTCGGGGAGCTGTTTTTT. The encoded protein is CASIGLRLGELFF.

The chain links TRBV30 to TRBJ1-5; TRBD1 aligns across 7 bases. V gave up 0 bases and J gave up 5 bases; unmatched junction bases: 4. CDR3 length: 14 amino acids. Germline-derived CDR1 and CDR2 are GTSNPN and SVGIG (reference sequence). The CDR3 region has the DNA TGTGCCTGGAGTGTAGGGGGCGCAGATCAGCCCCAGCATTTT. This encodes CAWSVGGADQPQHF.

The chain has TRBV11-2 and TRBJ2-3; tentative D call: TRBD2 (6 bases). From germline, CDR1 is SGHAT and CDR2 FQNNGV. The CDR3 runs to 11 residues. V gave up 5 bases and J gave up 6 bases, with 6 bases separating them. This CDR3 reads CASSRGDTQYF. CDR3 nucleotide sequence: TGTGCCAGCAGCCGGGGGGATACGCAGTATTTT.

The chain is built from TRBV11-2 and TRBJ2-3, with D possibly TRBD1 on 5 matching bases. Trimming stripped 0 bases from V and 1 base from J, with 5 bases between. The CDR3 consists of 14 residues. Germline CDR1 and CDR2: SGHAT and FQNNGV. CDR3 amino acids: CASSLEGGTDTQYF. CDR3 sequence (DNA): TGTGCCAGCAGCTTAGAAGGGGGCACAGATACGCAGTATTTT.

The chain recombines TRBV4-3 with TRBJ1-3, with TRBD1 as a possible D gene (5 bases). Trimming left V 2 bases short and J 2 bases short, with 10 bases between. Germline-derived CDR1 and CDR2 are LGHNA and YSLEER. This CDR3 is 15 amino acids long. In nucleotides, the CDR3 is TGCGCCAGCAGCCAACGTGGGGCCGCTGGAAACACCATATATTTT. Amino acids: CASSQRGAAGNTIYF.

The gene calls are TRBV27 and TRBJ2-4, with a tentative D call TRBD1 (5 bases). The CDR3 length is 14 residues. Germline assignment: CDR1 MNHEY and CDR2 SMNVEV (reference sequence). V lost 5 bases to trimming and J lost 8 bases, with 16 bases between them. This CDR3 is CASSDSSGLDIQYF. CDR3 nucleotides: TGTGCCAGCAGTGACAGTTCGGGTCTTGACATTCAGTACTTC.

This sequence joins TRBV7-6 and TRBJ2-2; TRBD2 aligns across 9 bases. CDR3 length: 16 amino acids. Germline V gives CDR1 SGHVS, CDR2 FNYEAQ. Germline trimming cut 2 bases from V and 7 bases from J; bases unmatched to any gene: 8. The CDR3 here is CASSLRSGGPIGELFF. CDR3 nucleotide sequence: TGTGCCAGCAGCTTAAGAAGCGGGGGGCCCATCGGGGAGCTGTTTTTT.

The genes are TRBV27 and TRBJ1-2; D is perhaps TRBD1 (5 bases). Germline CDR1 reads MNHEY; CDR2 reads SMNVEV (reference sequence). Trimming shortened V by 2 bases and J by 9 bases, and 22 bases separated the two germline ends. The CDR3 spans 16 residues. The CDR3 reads CASSLRGVSPRESYTF. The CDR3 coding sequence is TGTGCCAGCAGTTTACGGGGGGTTTCTCCCCGGGAAAGCTACACCTTC.

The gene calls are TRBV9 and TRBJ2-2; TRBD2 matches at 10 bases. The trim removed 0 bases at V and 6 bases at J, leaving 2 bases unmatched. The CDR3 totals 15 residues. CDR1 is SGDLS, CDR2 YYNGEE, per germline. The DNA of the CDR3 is TGTGCCAGCAGCGTAGCTCTAGCGGGAGCCGGGGAGCTGTTTTTT. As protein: CASSVALAGAGELFF.

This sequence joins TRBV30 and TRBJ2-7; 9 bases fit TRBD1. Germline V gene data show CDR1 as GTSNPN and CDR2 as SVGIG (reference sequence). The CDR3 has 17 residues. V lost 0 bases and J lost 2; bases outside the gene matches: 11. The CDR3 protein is CAWSVLGWTGVPYEQYF. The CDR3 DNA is TGTGCCTGGAGTGTACTGGGGTGGACAGGGGTTCCCTACGAGCAGTACTTC.

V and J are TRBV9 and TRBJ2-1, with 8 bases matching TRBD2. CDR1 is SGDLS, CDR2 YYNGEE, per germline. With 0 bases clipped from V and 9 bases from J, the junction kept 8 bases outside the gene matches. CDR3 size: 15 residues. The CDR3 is CASSVESGRSSEQFF. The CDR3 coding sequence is TGTGCCAGCAGCGTAGAAAGCGGGAGATCATCTGAGCAGTTCTTC.